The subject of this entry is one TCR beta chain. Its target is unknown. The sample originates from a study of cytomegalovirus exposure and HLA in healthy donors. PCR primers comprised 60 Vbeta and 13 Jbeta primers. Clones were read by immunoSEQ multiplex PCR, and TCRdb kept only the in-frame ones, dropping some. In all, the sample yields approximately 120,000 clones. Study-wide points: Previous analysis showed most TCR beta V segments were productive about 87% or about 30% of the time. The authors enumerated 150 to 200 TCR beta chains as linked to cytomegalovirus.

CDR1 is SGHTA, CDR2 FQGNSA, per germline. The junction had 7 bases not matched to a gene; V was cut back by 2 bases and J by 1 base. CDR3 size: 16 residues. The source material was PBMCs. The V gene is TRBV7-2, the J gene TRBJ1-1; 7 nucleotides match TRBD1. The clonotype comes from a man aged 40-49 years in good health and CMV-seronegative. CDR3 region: CASSLPKTGRNTEAFF. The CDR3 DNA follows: TGTGCCAGCAGCTTACCGAAGACAGGGCGGAACACTGAAGCTTTCTTT.